A selection of T cell receptor beta chains follows, all from one sample in a study of spatial heterogeneity in lung cancer. TCRdb reprocessed the 5' RACE reads via MiXCR and lists one record per CDR3 protein. Here the sample spans 5,000 to 7,000 distinct CDR3 sequences, around 15% being singletons. This material consisted of lung tumor tissue, taken at surgery. The receptors here all came from a male donor with early-stage non-small cell lung cancer. Each CDR3 is given with its conserved first and last residue.

j_gene,v_gene,CDR3aa
TRBJ1-1,TRBV10-3,CAISASQGEAFF
TRBJ2-4,TRBV7-9,CASSSKEGPPWNIQYF
TRBJ2-7,TRBV6-2/TRBV6-3,CASLSGGASSYEQYF
TRBJ1-4,TRBV20-1,CSAFKSSRGAANEKLFF
TRBJ2-7,TRBV10-3,CAIKLGYEQYF
TRBJ2-1,TRBV20-1,CSARVWPDNEQFF
TRBJ2-3,TRBV7-2,CASRLGLADTDTQYF
TRBJ1-2,TRBV11-2,CASSSSRQGGRGYTF
TRBJ2-1,TRBV4-2,CASSHPTGGVEQFF
TRBJ2-2,TRBV29-1,CSVEVGAGTGELFF
TRBJ2-7,TRBV6-1,CASSDQTLSNHHEQYF
TRBJ2-4,TRBV6-1,CASSEASGRRGIQYF
TRBJ2-7,TRBV9,CASSVGAGGSYEQYF
TRBJ2-3,TRBV6-4,CASSDSGGGQDTQYF
TRBJ1-4,TRBV2,CASRPSTNEKLFF
TRBJ2-7,TRBV3-1,CASSQRGEQYF
TRBJ1-2,TRBV30,CAWSTTTNGYTF
TRBJ2-5,TRBV27,CASSLSSGAPETQYF
TRBJ2-2,TRBV7-2,CASSPRTGGTGELFF
TRBJ2-5,TRBV6-6,CASSYGAGQETQYF